The 18 T cell receptor beta chains in this list originate from one sample, sequenced in a study of CD8+ T cells in alopecia areata. Extracted RNA was reverse transcribed into cDNA, the sequencing template. Some clones are missing from TCRdb's copy, which holds only in-frame ones; the method was immunoSEQ multiplex PCR. The table shows 200,000 or so clones, with more than 50% occurring only once. Sequencing was performed on CD8+ T cells sorted from blood. These TCRs come from a human donor in good health.

The V gene is TRBV7-2, the J gene TRBJ2-7, with 11 nucleotides matching TRBD2. Unmatched junction bases numbered 3, after V lost 1 base and J lost 4 bases. The CDR3 runs 15 residues. From germline, CDR1 is SGHTA and CDR2 FQGNSA. CDR3 DNA: TGTGCCAGCAGCTTAGAGGCTAGCGGGGGGTACGAGCAGTACTTC. Protein: CASSLEASGGYEQYF. The whole variable domain, filled in from reference TRBV7-2 and TRBJ2-7, reads GAGVSQSPSNKVTEKGKDVELRCDPISGHTALYWYRQSLGQGLEFLIYFQGNSAPDKSGLPSDRFSAERTGGSVSTLTIQRTQQEDSAVYLCASSLEASGGYEQYFGPGTRLTVT.

The chain recombines TRBV5-6 with TRBJ1-6; no reliable D call. There are 18 residues in the CDR3. From germline, CDR1 is SGHDT and CDR2 YYEEEE. Trimming removed 0 bases at V and 0 bases at J, with 13 bases between. In DNA, the CDR3 is TGTGCCAGCAGCTTGGAAGGGCAGGAGAGCTCCTATAATTCACCCCTCCACTTT. The encoded protein is CASSLEGQESSYNSPLHF.

The V gene is TRBV19, the J gene TRBJ2-1; D call uncertain. Trimming left V 9 bases short and J 9 bases short, with 6 bases between. Germline CDR1 LNHDA, CDR2 SQIVND (reference sequence). This CDR3 is built from 9 residues. The CDR3 reads CASGGEQFF. CDR3 DNA sequence: TGTGCCAGCGGTGGTGAGCAGTTCTTC. Supplemented by reference TRBV19 and TRBJ2-1, the full variable domain reads DGGITQSPKYLFRKEGQNVTLSCEQNLNHDAMYWYRQDPGQGLRLIYYSQIVNDFQKGDIAEGYSVSREKKESFPLTVTSAQKNPTAFYLCASGGEQFFGPGTRLTVL.

In this sample, this clone turned up once. The chain combines TRBV27 with TRBJ1-1; D is unresolved. V was pared by 2 bases and J by 6 bases, with 10 bases between. Germline loops: CDR1 MNHEY, CDR2 SMNVEV (reference sequence). The CDR3 is made up of 13 amino acids. The CDR3 loop reads CASSLGSLAEAFF. CDR3 bases: TGTGCCAGCAGTTTAGGGAGTTTGGCTGAAGCTTTCTTT.

The CDR3 DNA sequence: TGCAGCGTTGGAGCCGGGACAGGGTTGATCGGGGAGCTGTTTTTT. Amino acid sequence: CSVGAGTGLIGELFF. The rearrangement uses TRBV29-1 and TRBJ2-2, with 9 bases lining up with TRBD1. The V gene end was trimmed by 4 bases and the J gene end by 7 bases; junction bases not matched to a gene: 10. This CDR3 is built from 15 residues. CDR1 and CDR2 (germline): SQVTM, ANQGSEA.

The chain recombines TRBV5-1 with TRBJ1-2; perhaps TRBD1 as D (6 bases). Looked up from germline, CDR1 is SGHRS and CDR2 is YFSETQ. The ends were cut back, 4 bases at V and 1 base at J, with 11 bases in the middle. The CDR3 totals 14 residues. The CDR3 region is CASSRTDSNYGYTF. In nucleotides, the CDR3 is TGCGCCAGCAGCAGGACAGACAGTAACTATGGCTACACCTTC.

J is TRBJ1-1 and V is TRBV4-2; a possible D gene is TRBD1 (6 bases). V shed 2 bases and J shed 4 bases, with 17 bases lying between them. This CDR3 has 16 amino acids. Germline-derived CDR1 and CDR2 are LGHNA and YNFKEQ. The CDR3, as DNA: TGTGCCAGCAGCCAACGGGGGGCGGAGGGAGGCACTGAAGCTTTCTTT. Its protein product is CASSQRGAEGGTEAFF.

This chain uses TRBV6-6 with TRBJ1-2; D perhaps matches TRBD1 (5 bases). CDR3 length equals 14 residues. The V end was cut by 6 bases, the J end by 7 bases, with 18 bases between. From germline, CDR1 is MNHNY and CDR2 SVGAGI (reference sequence). CDR3 coding DNA: TGTGCCAGCAGCCACATCCCGGGGGAAGGTGGCTACACCTTC. Its protein is CASSHIPGEGGYTF.

This clone has more than one count but fewer than ten. The chain employs TRBV29-1 and TRBJ2-1; 8 nucleotides line up with TRBD1. In germline, CDR1 is SQVTM, CDR2 ANQGSEA. The CDR3 loop spans 14 amino acids. With V trimmed by 4 bases and J by 4 bases, 6 bases remained unmatched. Written as DNA, the CDR3 is TGCAGCGTTGTGACAGGGGAGAATTACAATGAGCAGTTCTTC. Translation gives CSVVTGENYNEQFF.

This clone was recorded a few times. The chain joins TRBV4-1 to TRBJ2-1, with TRBD1 matching 9 bases. CDR1 and CDR2 from the germline V gene are MGHRA and YSYEKL. V lost 3 bases to trimming and J lost 2 bases; unmatched junction nucleotides: 5. The CDR3 contains 16 residues. The CDR3 reads CASSQDRQGAYNEQFF. CDR3 sequence (DNA): TGCGCCAGCAGCCAGGATAGACAGGGGGCCTACAATGAGCAGTTCTTC.

The chain's CDR3 is CASSETGDRGYEQYF. In DNA, the CDR3 is TGTGCCAGCAGCGAGACCGGGGACAGAGGTTACGAGCAGTACTTC. The chain combines TRBV9 with TRBJ2-7, with 7 bases fitting TRBD1. The germline V gene has CDR1 SGDLS and CDR2 YYNGEE. There are 15 residues in the CDR3. Germline trimming cut 3 bases from V and 4 bases from J; bases unmatched to any gene: 10.

CDR3 coding DNA: TGTGCCAGCAGCTCCGGACAGCCTGAAGCTTTCTTT. It yields the protein CASSSGQPEAFF. This chain links TRBV5-6 with TRBJ1-1; D perhaps matches TRBD1 (6 bases). The V gene lost 3 bases and the J gene lost 6 bases, with 9 bases spanning the gap. The V gene's germline CDR1 is SGHDT and CDR2 YYEEEE. The CDR3 sequence is 12 residues long.

This clone was counted between two and nine times. The chain couples TRBV5-1 to TRBJ2-5, with D perhaps matching TRBD1 (5 bases). CDR3 length: 14 residues. Germline V gene sequence: CDR1 SGHRS, CDR2 YFSETQ. Deletions cut 6 bases from V and 1 base from J, with 13 bases between. In DNA, the CDR3 is TGCGCCAGCACCATCGGTAGGGGCCAAGAGACCCAGTACTTC. Translation gives CASTIGRGQETQYF. Full variable domain (outside the CDR3, taken from reference TRBV5-1 and TRBJ2-5): KAGVTQTPRYLIKTRGQQVTLSCSPISGHRSVSWYQQTPGQGLQFLFEYFSETQRNKGNFPGRFSGRQFSNSRSEMNVSTLELGDSALYLCASTIGRGQETQYFGPGTRLLVL.

This clone has a handful of counts. The chain has TRBV7-9 and TRBJ2-5; the match to TRBD1 covers 7 bases. The CDR3 covers 14 residues. The J segment lost 2 bases and the V segment lost 5 bases, leaving 5 bases of the junction unmatched. Germline CDR1 is SEHNR and CDR2 is FQNEAQ (reference sequence). The CDR3: CASSHVTGQETQYF. DNA for the CDR3: TGTGCCAGCAGCCACGTGACAGGGCAAGAGACCCAGTACTTC.

The chain employs TRBV5-4 and TRBJ2-1, with D tentatively TRBD1 (6 bases). The ends were cut back, 3 bases at V and 10 bases at J, with 14 bases in the middle. CDR1 is SGHNT, CDR2 YYREEE, per germline (reference sequence). This CDR3 region has 13 residues. CDR3 protein: CASSSRGFGEQFF. CDR3 nucleotides: TGTGCCAGCAGCTCCAGGGGATTTGGCGAGCAGTTCTTC.

The chain joins TRBV30 to TRBJ2-1; D could derive from TRBD1 or TRBD2 (6 bases each). V shed 0 bases and J shed 4 bases, with 10 bases lying between them. Germline V gene data show CDR1 as GTSNPN and CDR2 as SVGIG (reference sequence). The CDR3 consists of 14 residues. CDR3 in DNA: TGTGCCTGGAGTGTACGGGGGACATACAATGAGCAGTTCTTC. Its protein is CAWSVRGTYNEQFF.

This clone was detected only a few times. An end of the junction does not agree with germline; a read error may underlie this. The V call is TRBV6-6, the J call TRBJ2-5; 9 nucleotides agree with TRBD2. The CDR3 runs to 13 residues. The germline gives CDR1 MNHNY, CDR2 SVGAGI (reference sequence). The CDR3 spells CASRGSSGGPGDF. CDR3 DNA: TGTGCCAGCCGGGGAAGTAGCGGGGGACCCGGGGACTTC.

This clone has a handful of counts. The chain links TRBV4-1 to TRBJ2-1, with unresolved D. CDR1 is MGHRA and CDR2 is YSYEKL in the germline V gene. The CDR3 is 11 amino acids. V was cut by 0 bases and J by 10 bases, with 4 bases left in between. CDR3 region: CASSQEGEQFF. Here the CDR3 DNA reads TGCGCCAGCAGCCAAGAAGGCGAGCAGTTCTTC.